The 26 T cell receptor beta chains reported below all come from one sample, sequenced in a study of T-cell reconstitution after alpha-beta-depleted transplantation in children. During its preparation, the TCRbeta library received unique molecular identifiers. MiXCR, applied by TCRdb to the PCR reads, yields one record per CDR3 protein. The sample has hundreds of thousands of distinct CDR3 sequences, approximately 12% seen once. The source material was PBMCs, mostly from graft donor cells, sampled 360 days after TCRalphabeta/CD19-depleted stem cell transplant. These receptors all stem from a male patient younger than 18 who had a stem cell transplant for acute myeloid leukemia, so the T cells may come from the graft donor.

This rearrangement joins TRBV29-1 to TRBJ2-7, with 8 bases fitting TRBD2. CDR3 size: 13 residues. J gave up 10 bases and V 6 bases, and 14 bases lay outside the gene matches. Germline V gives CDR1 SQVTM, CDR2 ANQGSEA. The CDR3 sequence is CSVTKGTRSKQYF. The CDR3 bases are TGCAGCGTGACGAAAGGGACTAGATCCAAACAGTACTTC.

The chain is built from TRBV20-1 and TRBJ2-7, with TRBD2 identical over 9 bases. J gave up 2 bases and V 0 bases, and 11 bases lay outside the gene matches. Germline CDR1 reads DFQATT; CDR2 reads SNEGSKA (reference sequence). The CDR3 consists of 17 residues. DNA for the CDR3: TGCAGTGCTAGAGATCGACGGGGGGCGGGAGGGCCCTACGAGCAGTACTTC. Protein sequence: CSARDRRGAGGPYEQYF.

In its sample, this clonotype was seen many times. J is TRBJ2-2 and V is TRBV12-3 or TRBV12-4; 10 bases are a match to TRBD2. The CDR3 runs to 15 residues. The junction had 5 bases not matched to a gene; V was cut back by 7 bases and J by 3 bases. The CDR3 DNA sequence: TGTGCCAGCAACCCGGGACTAGCGCACACCGGGGAGCTGTTTTTT. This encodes CASNPGLAHTGELFF.

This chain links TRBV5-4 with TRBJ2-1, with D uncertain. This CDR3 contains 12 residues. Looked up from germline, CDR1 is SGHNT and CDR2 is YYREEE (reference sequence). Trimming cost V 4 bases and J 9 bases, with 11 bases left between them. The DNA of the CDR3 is TGTGCCAGCAGCGGGTCGTTTGTTGAGCAGTTCTTC. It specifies CASSGSFVEQFF.

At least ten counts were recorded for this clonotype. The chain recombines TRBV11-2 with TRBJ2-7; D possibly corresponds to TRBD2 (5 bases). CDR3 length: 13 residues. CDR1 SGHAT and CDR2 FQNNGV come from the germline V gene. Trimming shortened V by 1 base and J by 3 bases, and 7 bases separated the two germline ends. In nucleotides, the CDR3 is TGTGCCAGCAGCTTAGCTAGCAACTACGAGCAGTACTTC. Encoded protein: CASSLASNYEQYF.

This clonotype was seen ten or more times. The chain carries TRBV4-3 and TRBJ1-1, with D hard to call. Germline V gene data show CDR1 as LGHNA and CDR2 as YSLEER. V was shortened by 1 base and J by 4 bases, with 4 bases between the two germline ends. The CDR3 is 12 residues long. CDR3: CASSQGITEAFF. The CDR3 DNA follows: TGCGCCAGCAGCCAAGGGATCACTGAAGCTTTCTTT.

The CDR3 DNA reads TGTGCCATCAGCCAGACAGGGGTGAACACTGAAGCTTTCTTT. Translating it yields CAISQTGVNTEAFF. The chain carries TRBV10-3 and TRBJ1-1; 8 nucleotides match TRBD1. The CDR3 sequence is 14 residues long. The J segment lost 0 bases and the V segment lost 6 bases, leaving 3 bases of the junction unmatched. Looked up from germline, CDR1 is ENHRY and CDR2 is SYGVKD.

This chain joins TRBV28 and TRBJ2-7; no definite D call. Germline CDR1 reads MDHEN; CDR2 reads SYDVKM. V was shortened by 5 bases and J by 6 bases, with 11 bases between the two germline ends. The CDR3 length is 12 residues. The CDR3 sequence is CASSRQASEQYF. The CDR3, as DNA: TGTGCCAGCAGTCGGCAGGCCTCCGAGCAGTACTTC.

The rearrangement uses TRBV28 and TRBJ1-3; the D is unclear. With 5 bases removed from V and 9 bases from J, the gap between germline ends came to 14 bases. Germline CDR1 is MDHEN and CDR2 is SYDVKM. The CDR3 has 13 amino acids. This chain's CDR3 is CASSPDSVGTIYF. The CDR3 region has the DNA TGTGCCAGCAGTCCCGACTCCGTAGGCACCATATATTTT.

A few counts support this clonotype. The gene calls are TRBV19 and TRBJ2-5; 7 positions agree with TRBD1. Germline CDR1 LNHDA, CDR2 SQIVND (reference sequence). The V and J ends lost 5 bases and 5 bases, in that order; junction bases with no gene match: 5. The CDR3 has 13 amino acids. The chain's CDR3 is CASSRTGRETQYF. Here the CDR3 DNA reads TGTGCCAGTAGTCGGACAGGACGTGAGACCCAGTACTTC.

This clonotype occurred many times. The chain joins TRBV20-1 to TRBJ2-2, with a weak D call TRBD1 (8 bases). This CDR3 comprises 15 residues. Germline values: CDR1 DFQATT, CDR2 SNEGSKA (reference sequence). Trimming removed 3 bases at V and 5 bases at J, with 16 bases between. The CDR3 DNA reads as TGCAGTGCTAGCGGGAGGACAGGGAGGACCGGGGAGCTGTTTTTT. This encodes CSASGRTGRTGELFF.

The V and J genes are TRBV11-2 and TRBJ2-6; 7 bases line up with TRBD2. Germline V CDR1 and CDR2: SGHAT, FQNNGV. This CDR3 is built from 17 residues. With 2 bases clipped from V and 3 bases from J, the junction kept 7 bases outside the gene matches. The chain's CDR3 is CASSLRLAGGGANVLTF. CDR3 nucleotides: TGTGCCAGCAGCTTAAGACTAGCTGGGGGTGGGGCCAACGTCCTGACTTTC.

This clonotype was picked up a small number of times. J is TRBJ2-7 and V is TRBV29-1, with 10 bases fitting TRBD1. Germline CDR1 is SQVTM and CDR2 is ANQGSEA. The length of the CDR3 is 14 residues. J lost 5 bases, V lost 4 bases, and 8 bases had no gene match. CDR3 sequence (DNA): TGCAGCGTTGTAGGACAGGGGGGTGTGAACGAGCAGTACTTC. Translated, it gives CSVVGQGGVNEQYF.

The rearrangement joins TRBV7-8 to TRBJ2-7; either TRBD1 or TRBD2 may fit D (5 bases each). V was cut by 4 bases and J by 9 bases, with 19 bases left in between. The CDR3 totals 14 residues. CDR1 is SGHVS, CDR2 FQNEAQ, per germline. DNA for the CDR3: TGTGCCAGCAGCTCGGGACGGGCTACGAGGGGGCAGTACTTC. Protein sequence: CASSSGRATRGQYF.

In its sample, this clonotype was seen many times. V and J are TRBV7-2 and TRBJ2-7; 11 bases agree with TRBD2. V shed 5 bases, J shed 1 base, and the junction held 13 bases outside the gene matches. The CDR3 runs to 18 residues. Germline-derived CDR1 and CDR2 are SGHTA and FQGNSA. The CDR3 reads CASSLTRRSGRDSYEQYF. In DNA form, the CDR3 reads TGTGCCAGCAGCCTAACGAGGCGTAGCGGGAGGGATTCCTACGAGCAGTACTTC.

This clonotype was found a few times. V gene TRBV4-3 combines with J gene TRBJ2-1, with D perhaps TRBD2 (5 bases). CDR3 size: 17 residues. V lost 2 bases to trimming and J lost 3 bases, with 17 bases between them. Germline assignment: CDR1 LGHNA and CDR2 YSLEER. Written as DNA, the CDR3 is TGCGCCAGCAGCCAAAACCTCGAGAGCGGTAACTACAATGAGCAGTTCTTC. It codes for CASSQNLESGNYNEQFF.

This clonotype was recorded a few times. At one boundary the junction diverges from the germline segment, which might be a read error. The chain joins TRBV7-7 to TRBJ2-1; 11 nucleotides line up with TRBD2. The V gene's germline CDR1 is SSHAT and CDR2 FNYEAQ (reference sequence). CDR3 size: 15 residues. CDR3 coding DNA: TGTGCTAGCAGCCAGACTAGCGGGGACTACAATGAGCAGTTCTTC. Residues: CASSQTSGDYNEQFF. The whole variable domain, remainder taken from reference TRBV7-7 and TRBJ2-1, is GAGVSQSPRYKVTKRGQDVTLRCDPISSHATLYWYQQALGQGPEFLTYFNYEAQPDKSGLPSDRFSAERPEGSISTLTIQRTEQRDSAMYRCASSQTSGDYNEQFFGPGTRLTVL.

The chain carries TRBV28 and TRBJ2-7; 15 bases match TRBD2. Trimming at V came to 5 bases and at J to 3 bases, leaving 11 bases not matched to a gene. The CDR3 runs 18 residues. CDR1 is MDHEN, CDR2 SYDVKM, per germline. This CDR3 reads CASSGLAGGGYQFYEQYF. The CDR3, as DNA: TGTGCCAGCAGTGGACTAGCGGGAGGGGGCTATCAGTTCTACGAGCAGTACTTC.

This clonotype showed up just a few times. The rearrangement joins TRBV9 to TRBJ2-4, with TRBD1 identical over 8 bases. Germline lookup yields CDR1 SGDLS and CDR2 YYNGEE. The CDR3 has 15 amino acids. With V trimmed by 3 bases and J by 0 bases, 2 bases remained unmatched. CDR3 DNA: TGTGCCAGCAGCGGGACAGGGCTAGCCAAAAACATTCAGTACTTC. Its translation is CASSGTGLAKNIQYF.

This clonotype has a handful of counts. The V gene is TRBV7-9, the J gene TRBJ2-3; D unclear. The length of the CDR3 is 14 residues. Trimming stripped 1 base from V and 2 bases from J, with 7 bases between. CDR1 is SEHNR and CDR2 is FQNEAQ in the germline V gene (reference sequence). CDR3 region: CASSLDASTDTQYF. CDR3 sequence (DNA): TGTGCCAGCAGCTTAGATGCCTCCACAGATACGCAGTATTTT.

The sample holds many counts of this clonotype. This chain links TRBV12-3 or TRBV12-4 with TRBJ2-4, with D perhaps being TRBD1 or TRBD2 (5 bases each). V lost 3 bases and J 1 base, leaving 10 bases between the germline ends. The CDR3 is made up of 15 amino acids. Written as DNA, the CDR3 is TGTGCCAGCAGTTTTTGGGGGATTGCCAAAAACATTCAGTACTTC. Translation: CASSFWGIAKNIQYF.

CDR3: CASSPGQGVSGTQYF. The CDR3 nucleotides are TGTGCCAGCAGTCCCGGACAGGGGGTATCTGGGACCCAGTACTTC. This sequence joins TRBV2 and TRBJ2-5; 10 positions agree with TRBD1. Trimming cost V 5 bases and J 7 bases; bases outside gene matches: 10. The germline gives CDR1 SNHLY, CDR2 FYNNEI. CDR3 length equals 15 residues.

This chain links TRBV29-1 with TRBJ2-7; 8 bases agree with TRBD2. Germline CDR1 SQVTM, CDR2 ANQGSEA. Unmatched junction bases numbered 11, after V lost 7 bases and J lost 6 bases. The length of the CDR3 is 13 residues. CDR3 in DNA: TGCAGCGGGGGGGGACTAGTCCCACCCGAGCAGTACTTC. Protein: CSGGGLVPPEQYF.

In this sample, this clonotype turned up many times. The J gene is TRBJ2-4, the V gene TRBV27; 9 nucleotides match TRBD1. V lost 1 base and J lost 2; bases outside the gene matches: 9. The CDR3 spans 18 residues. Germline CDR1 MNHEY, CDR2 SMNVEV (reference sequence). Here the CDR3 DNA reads TGTGCCAGCAGTTTATTTGGGACAGGGAAGGTTCCCAAAAACATTCAGTACTTC. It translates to CASSLFGTGKVPKNIQYF.

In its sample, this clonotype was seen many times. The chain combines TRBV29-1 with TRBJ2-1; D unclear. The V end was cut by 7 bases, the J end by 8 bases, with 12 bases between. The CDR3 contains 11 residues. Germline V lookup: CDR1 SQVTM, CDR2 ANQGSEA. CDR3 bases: TGCAGCGCGCCAGTGGTCCATGAGCAGTTCTTC. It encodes CSAPVVHEQFF.

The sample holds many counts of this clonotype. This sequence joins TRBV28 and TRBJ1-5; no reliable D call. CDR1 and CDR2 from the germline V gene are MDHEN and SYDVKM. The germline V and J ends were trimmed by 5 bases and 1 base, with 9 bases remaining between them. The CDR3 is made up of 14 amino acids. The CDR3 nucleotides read TGTGCCAGCAGTCTAGACGGGAGCAATCAGCCCCAGCATTTT. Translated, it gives CASSLDGSNQPQHF.